Listed here are 19 T cell receptor beta chains from one sample, sequenced in a study of cytomegalovirus exposure and HLA in healthy donors. The PCR made use of 60 Vbeta and 13 Jbeta primers. Sequencing used immunoSEQ multiplex PCR; TCRdb keeps in-frame clones, though not all of them. The table shows 150,000 to 200,000 clones, with approximately 81% occurring only once. Sequencing was carried out using PBMCs. The receptors were sampled from a woman aged 18 to 35 in good health and CMV-seropositive.

The chain has TRBV5-4 and TRBJ2-1; 13 bases align to TRBD2. Germline CDR1 SGHNT, CDR2 YYREEE (reference sequence). V dropped 0 bases and J dropped 9; count of bases not matched to a gene: 3. The CDR3 runs 15 residues. CDR3 DNA sequence: TGTGCCAGCAGCTTGGTACTAGCGGGGGGGAGTGAGCAGTTCTTC. Its translation is CASSLVLAGGSEQFF.

J is TRBJ2-2 and V is TRBV9, with unresolved D. The CDR3 length is 15 residues. Trimming stripped 4 bases from V and 0 bases from J, with 10 bases between. Germline-derived CDR1 and CDR2 are SGDLS and YYNGEE. CDR3 region: CASSPRHANTGELFF. The DNA for the CDR3 is TGTGCCAGCAGCCCCCGACACGCGAACACCGGGGAGCTGTTTTTT. The full variable domain, its missing parts supplied by reference TRBV9 and TRBJ2-2, is DSGVTQTPKHLITATGQRVTLRCSPRSGDLSVYWYQQSLDQGLQFLIQYYNGEERAKGNILERFSAQQFPDLHSELNLSSLELGDSALYFCASSPRHANTGELFFGEGSRLTVL.

V gene TRBV7-6 combines with J gene TRBJ2-2, with TRBD2 identical over 15 bases. With 3 bases clipped from V and 3 bases from J, the junction kept 5 bases outside the gene matches. The germline gives CDR1 SGHVS, CDR2 FNYEAQ. This CDR3 spans 18 amino acids. The CDR3 bases are TGTGCCAGCAGCTTCGGACTAGCGGGGGGGCCTTACACCGGGGAGCTGTTTTTT. Translated: CASSFGLAGGPYTGELFF.

This rearrangement joins TRBV5-1 to TRBJ2-3; TRBD2 aligns across 8 bases. CDR1 SGHRS and CDR2 YFSETQ come from the germline V gene. This CDR3 comprises 14 residues. V shed 4 bases and J 4 bases; nucleotides not matched to a gene: 5. The CDR3 is CASSVGGVADTQYF. Here the CDR3 DNA reads TGCGCCAGCAGCGTCGGGGGGGTTGCAGATACGCAGTATTTT.

The rearrangement joins TRBV5-1 to TRBJ1-1; no reliable D call. Germline V gene lookup returns CDR1 SGHRS and CDR2 YFSETQ. CDR3 length equals 17 residues. Trimming took off 0 bases at V and 0 bases at J, with 15 bases between the two ends. The CDR3: CASSLGAAGLVNTEAFF. CDR3 sequence (DNA): TGCGCCAGCAGCTTGGGGGCAGCTGGGTTGGTGAACACTGAAGCTTTCTTT.

The genes are TRBV5-6 and TRBJ1-2, with a weak D call TRBD1 (6 bases). Deletions cut 1 base from V and 7 bases from J, with 14 bases between. CDR3 length: 14 residues. Germline V CDR1 and CDR2: SGHDT, YYEEEE. This CDR3 reads CASSLTGTGGGYTF. CDR3 nucleotides: TGTGCCAGCAGCTTGACAGGGACGGGGGGTGGCTACACCTTC.

As concerns this clone: Within the sample, other DNA sequences also encode this same CDR3. The rearrangement joins TRBV9 to TRBJ2-3; D possibly corresponds to TRBD1 (5 bases). This CDR3 comprises 14 residues. The germline gives CDR1 SGDLS, CDR2 YYNGEE. Between the trimmed V and J ends, which lost 0 bases and 3 bases, there was a span of 8 bases. CDR3 residues: CASSVGGSTDTQYF. Here the CDR3 DNA reads TGTGCCAGCAGCGTAGGGGGCTCGACAGATACGCAGTATTTT.

The V call is TRBV5-1, the J call TRBJ2-3, with 8 bases identical to TRBD1. The CDR3 totals 14 residues. Trimming at V came to 4 bases and at J to 1 base, leaving 2 bases not matched to a gene. The germline CDR1 and CDR2 sequences are SGHRS and YFSETQ. CDR3 DNA: TGCGCCAGCAGCCCAGGGGGCCGCACAGATACGCAGTATTTT. Translating it yields CASSPGGRTDTQYF.

The chain joins TRBV13 to TRBJ2-5; D may be TRBD1 (6 bases). V gave up 5 bases and J gave up 4 bases, with 17 bases separating them. This CDR3 has 15 residues. Germline V lookup: CDR1 PRHDT, CDR2 FYEKMQ (reference sequence). CDR3 nucleotides: TGTGCCAGCAGCCCAGCAGCTTCAGGGGTAGAGACCCAGTACTTC. Translated: CASSPAASGVETQYF.

Only a few counts were recorded for this clone. The genes are TRBV2 and TRBJ1-1; a weak D match, TRBD1 (5 bases). CDR3 length: 15 residues. The ends were cut back, 3 bases at V and 4 bases at J, with 15 bases in the middle. Germline V CDR1 and CDR2: SNHLY, FYNNEI. CDR3 nucleotide sequence: TGTGCCAGCAGTGAGTCTCGTGCGGGGGGCACTGAAGCTTTCTTT. Its translation: CASSESRAGGTEAFF.

The rearrangement links TRBV28 to TRBJ1-4, with D perhaps TRBD1 (6 bases). There are 16 residues in the CDR3. Germline V gives CDR1 MDHEN, CDR2 SYDVKM. Between the trimmed V and J ends, which lost 6 bases and 3 bases, there was a span of 17 bases. CDR3 region: CASSPTGSLSNEKLFF. The CDR3 DNA reads TGTGCCAGCAGCCCCACAGGGAGCCTCTCTAATGAAAAACTGTTTTTT.

J is TRBJ2-7 and V is TRBV30, with 8 bases fitting TRBD1. The CDR3 covers 13 residues. After removal of 6 bases from V and 5 bases from J, the junction contained 9 bases not matched to a gene. Germline V lookup: CDR1 GTSNPN, CDR2 SVGIG (reference sequence). CDR3 bases: TGTGCCTGTTCGGACAGGGATAAAGACGAGCAGTACTTC. Translating gives CACSDRDKDEQYF.

This sequence joins TRBV11-3 and TRBJ1-3; no clear D. The CDR3 runs 13 residues. V was cut by 5 bases and J by 6 bases, with 11 bases left in between. From germline, CDR1 is SGHNT and CDR2 YENEEA. CDR3 nucleotides: TGTGCCAGCAGCATCAACCAGGAAAACACCATATATTTT. It codes for CASSINQENTIYF.

This clone was seen a single time. The genes are TRBV14 and TRBJ2-7; maybe TRBD1 (6 bases). Germline-derived CDR1 and CDR2 are SGHDN and FVKESK. Trimming pared 4 bases from V and 0 bases from J, leaving 16 bases between. The CDR3 extends over 16 amino acids. The CDR3: CASSPPRGKDSYEQYV. The CDR3 nucleotides are TGTGCCAGCAGCCCCCCTAGGGGGAAGGACTCCTACGAGCAGTACGTC.

V is TRBV11-3 and J is TRBJ2-3; 8 bases are a match to TRBD2. The J segment lost 4 bases and the V segment lost 4 bases, leaving 7 bases of the junction unmatched. CDR3 length equals 15 residues. CDR1 is SGHNT and CDR2 is YENEEA in the germline V gene. The DNA for the CDR3 is TGTGCCAGCAGCTCCCGGGGGGGCCGCGCAGATACGCAGTATTTT. Its protein product is CASSSRGGRADTQYF.

This sequence joins TRBV15 and TRBJ1-5; D gene ambiguous. Germline CDR1 LNHNV, CDR2 YYDKDF (reference sequence). The V end lost 0 bases, the J end lost 6 bases, and 9 bases lay between the germline ends. The CDR3 loop spans 14 amino acids. CDR3 residues: CATSRDRTSQPQHF. The DNA of the CDR3 is TGTGCCACCAGCAGAGATCGAACATCTCAGCCCCAGCATTTT.

The chain employs TRBV28 and TRBJ1-2; 11 positions agree with TRBD1. Trimming took 5 bases from V and 6 from J; bases not matched to a gene: 5. This CDR3 spans 14 amino acids. Germline V lookup: CDR1 MDHEN, CDR2 SYDVKM. The DNA for the CDR3 is TGTGCCAGCAGTCCCGGGACAGGGGGTAATGGCTACACCTTC. Translation: CASSPGTGGNGYTF.

The chain joins TRBV6-4 to TRBJ2-2; 8 bases are a match to TRBD2. The CDR3 loop spans 14 amino acids. V dropped 6 bases and J dropped 6; count of bases not matched to a gene: 6. Germline loops: CDR1 MRHNA, CDR2 SNTAGT. CDR3: CASSETSEAGELFF. DNA of the CDR3: TGTGCCAGCAGCGAGACTAGCGAGGCCGGGGAGCTGTTTTTT.

The chain has TRBV4-3 and TRBJ2-3; 9 bases map to TRBD1. Germline lookup yields CDR1 LGHNA and CDR2 YSLEER. Trimming took 4 bases from V and 4 from J; bases not matched to a gene: 9. The CDR3 length is 16 residues. The CDR3 spells CASSRQRQGGPDTQYF. As DNA, the CDR3 is TGCGCCAGCAGCCGGCAAAGACAGGGGGGGCCAGATACGCAGTATTTT.